The 9 T cell receptor beta chains listed next were all sequenced from one sample in a study of T cells in Graves' hyperthyroidism and ophthalmopathy. The source material, RNA transcripts, was used to amplify TCR beta CDR3 regions. The study used the HTBI primer set for a first-round RT-PCR of the TCR CDR3. MiXCR was run by TCRdb on the multiplex PCR reads, yielding one entry per CDR3 protein. The table records fewer than 300,000 distinct CDR3 sequences, approximately 16% of them present only once. Sequenced material: blood. All receptors derive from a woman aged 45 to 65 with Graves' hyperthyroidism that later progressed to Graves' ophthalmopathy.

This clonotype was seen many times. The chain joins TRBV13 to TRBJ2-7; the match to TRBD2 covers 7 bases. The CDR3 spans 16 residues. The germline V gene encodes CDR1 PRHDT and CDR2 FYEKMQ (reference sequence). The V gene end was trimmed by 8 bases and the J gene end by 0 bases; junction bases not matched to a gene: 13. CDR3 sequence reads: CASSTVGAGISYEQYF. The CDR3 DNA reads TGTGCCAGCTCGACGGTGGGAGCGGGGATCTCCTACGAGCAGTACTTC. Together with reference TRBV13 and TRBJ2-7, the CDR3 gives the full variable domain: AAGVIQSPRHLIKEKRETATLKCYPIPRHDTVYWYQQGPGQDPQFLISFYEKMQSDKGSIPDRFSAQQFSDYHSELNMSSLELGDSALYFCASSTVGAGISYEQYFGPGTRLTVT.

This clonotype appeared a few times. The chain uses TRBV7-3 and TRBJ2-5; 10 nucleotides line up with TRBD1. The J segment lost 5 bases and the V segment lost 5 bases, leaving 11 bases of the junction unmatched. From germline, CDR1 is SGHTA and CDR2 FQGTGA. This CDR3 region has 16 residues. CDR3 loop: CASSPLGQGGPETQYF. Here the CDR3 DNA reads TGTGCCAGCAGCCCCCTAGGACAGGGGGGGCCGGAGACCCAGTACTTC.

This clonotype was detected many times. A read error may produce the germline difference seen at one junction end. The chain is built from TRBV11-2 and TRBJ2-7; the D gene could be TRBD1 or TRBD2 (5 bases each). The CDR3 totals 12 residues. Germline V gene data show CDR1 as SGHAT and CDR2 as FQNNGV. CDR3 bases: TGTGCCAGCAGCTTAGGGGGGTGGGCCCGTGACTTC. Translated, it gives CASSLGGWARDF.

This clonotype was counted ten times or more. The chain carries TRBV18 and TRBJ1-4; D possibly corresponds to TRBD1 (6 bases). The V end lost 5 bases, the J end lost 3 bases, and 13 bases lay between the germline ends. CDR1 is KGHSH, CDR2 LQKENI, per germline. This CDR3 comprises 15 residues. The chain's CDR3 is CASSSKGEANEKLFF. The CDR3 DNA is TGTGCCAGCTCATCAAAGGGGGAAGCTAATGAAAAACTGTTTTTT.

A word on this clonotype: This may arise from a read error, as a much more abundant clone is one base away. The chain carries TRBV6-1 and TRBJ2-7; 7 bases agree with TRBD2. V lost 5 bases and J lost 7; bases outside the gene matches: 5. Germline loops: CDR1 MNHNS, CDR2 SASEGT. This CDR3 is 12 amino acids long. The DNA for the CDR3 is TGTGCCAGCAGTAGCGGGGTGGGTGAGCAGTACTTC. As protein: CASSSGVGEQYF.

This clonotype has at least ten counts. The chain combines TRBV7-2 with TRBJ2-2; perhaps TRBD1 as D (5 bases). V lost 5 bases and J 8 bases, leaving 24 bases between the germline ends. CDR3 size: 17 residues. The V gene's germline CDR1 is SGHTA and CDR2 FQGNSA. The CDR3 loop is CASSPKPRLDRPGELFF. The CDR3 DNA reads TGTGCCAGCAGCCCGAAGCCGAGGTTAGACAGACCGGGGGAGCTGTTTTTT.

The chain has TRBV6-1 and TRBJ2-2; D unresolved. From germline, CDR1 is MNHNS and CDR2 SASEGT. The CDR3 spans 14 residues. Trimming stripped 8 bases from V and 4 bases from J, with 14 bases between. The CDR3 spells CASSTSWITGELFF. DNA of the CDR3: TGTGCCAGCTCTACATCTTGGATCACCGGGGAGCTGTTTTTT.

The rearrangement uses TRBV11-2 and TRBJ1-3; D unclear. Trimming pared 1 base from V and 0 bases from J, leaving 4 bases between. Germline V gene lookup returns CDR1 SGHAT and CDR2 FQNNGV. The CDR3 runs 14 residues. The CDR3 DNA follows: TGTGCCAGCAGCTTAGGAGTCTCTGGAAACACCATATATTTT. It codes for CASSLGVSGNTIYF.

This clonotype showed up many times. The rearrangement joins TRBV5-1 to TRBJ1-1, with D hard to call. The CDR3 covers 19 residues. Germline assignment: CDR1 SGHRS and CDR2 YFSETQ. V was clipped by 4 bases and J by 0 bases, with 25 bases between them. This chain's CDR3 is CASSLNPRLPGGMNTEAFF. The CDR3 bases are TGCGCCAGCAGCCTTAATCCCCGCCTTCCGGGTGGGATGAACACTGAAGCTTTCTTT.